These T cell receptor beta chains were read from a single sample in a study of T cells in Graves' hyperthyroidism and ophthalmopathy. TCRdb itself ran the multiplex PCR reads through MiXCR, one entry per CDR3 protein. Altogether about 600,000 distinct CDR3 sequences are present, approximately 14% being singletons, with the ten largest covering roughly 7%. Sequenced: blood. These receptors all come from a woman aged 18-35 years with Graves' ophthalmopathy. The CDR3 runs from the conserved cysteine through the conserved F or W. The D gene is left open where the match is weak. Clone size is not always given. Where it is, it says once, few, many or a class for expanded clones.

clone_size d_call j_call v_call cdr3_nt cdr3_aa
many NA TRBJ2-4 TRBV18 TGTGCCAGCTCACCAGGGCAGGGTAAATACATTCAGTACTTC CASSPGQGKYIQYF
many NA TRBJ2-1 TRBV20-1 TGCAGTGCGGGCGGTCCGTATGAGCAGTTCTTC CSAGGPYEQFF
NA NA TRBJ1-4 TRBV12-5 TGTGCTAGTGGTCCCGACACAGGGCAAAAACTGTTTTTT CASGPDTGQKLFF
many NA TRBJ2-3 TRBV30 TGTGCCTGGAGTGTAGGGCGTACAGATACGCAGTATTTT CAWSVGRTDTQYF
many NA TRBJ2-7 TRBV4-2 TGTGCCAGCAGCCACTTGACGGAAACTTACGAGCAGTACTTC CASSHLTETYEQYF
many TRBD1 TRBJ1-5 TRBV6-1 TGTGCCAGCAGTTATGAACAGGGGGCGGGTCAGCCCCAGCATTTT CASSYEQGAGQPQHF
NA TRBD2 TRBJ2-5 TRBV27 TGTGCCAGCAGTTTCTCGGGGGGGGAGACCCAGTACTTC CASSFSGGETQYF
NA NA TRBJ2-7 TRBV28 TGTGCCAGCAGTTTTTTTGCAAATTCCTACGAGCAGTACTTC CASSFFANSYEQYF
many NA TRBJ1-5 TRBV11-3 TGTGCCAGCAGCTTAGAGGCAGGGGCAGGGCAGCCCCAGCATTTT CASSLEAGAGQPQHF
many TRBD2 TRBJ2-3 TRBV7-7 TGTGCTAGCAGCTTAGCGGGTCCCCCAGATACGCAGTATTTT CASSLAGPPDTQYF
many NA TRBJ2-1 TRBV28 TGTGCCAGGGAACAAGGGTCATCGGGCAATGAGCAGTTCTTC CAREQGSSGNEQFF
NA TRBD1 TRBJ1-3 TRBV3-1 TGTGCCAGCAGCCGGGGACAGCTAAACACCATATATTTT CASSRGQLNTIYF
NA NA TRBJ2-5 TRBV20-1 TGCAGTGCGGGTTACAGGTCTCAAGAGACCCAGTACTTC CSAGYRSQETQYF
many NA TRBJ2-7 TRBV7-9 TGTGCCAGCAGCCCCCCCCGGGGACCAACGTTGCAGTACTTC CASSPPRGPTLQYF
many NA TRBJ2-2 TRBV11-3 TGTGCCAGCAGCTTAGAGGGGGCGGACACCGGGGAGCTGTTTTTT CASSLEGADTGELFF
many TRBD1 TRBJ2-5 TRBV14 TGTGCCAGCAGCCCCACCCCGACAGGGCAAGAGACCCAGTACTTC CASSPTPTGQETQYF
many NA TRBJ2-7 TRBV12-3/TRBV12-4 TGTGCCAGCAGTTTAGGAAGGGGGTTAAACTACGAGCAGTACTTC CASSLGRGLNYEQYF
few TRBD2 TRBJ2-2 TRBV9 TGTGCCAGCAGCGTCGGACTAGCGGGAGGCGCGAACACCGGGGAGCTGTTTTTT CASSVGLAGGANTGELFF
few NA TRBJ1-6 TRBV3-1 TGTGCCAGCAGCCAAGAACCTTCACCCCTCCACTTT CASSQEPSPLHF
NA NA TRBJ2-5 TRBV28 TGTGCCTGCTCCCGAAGGGTGGAAGAGACCCAGTACTTC CACSRRVEETQYF
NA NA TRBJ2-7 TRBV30 TGTGCCTGGGGTCCGGGACCCTCCTACGAGCAGTACTTC CAWGPGPSYEQYF
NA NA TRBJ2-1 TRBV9 TGTGCCAGCAGCGCAAGCGGTGCCCCTTACAATGGGCAGTTCTTC CASSASGAPYNGQFF
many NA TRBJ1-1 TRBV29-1 TGCAGCGCCACAGGGCCTTTGAACACTGAAGCTTTCTTT CSATGPLNTEAFF
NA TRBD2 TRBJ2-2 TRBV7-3 TGTGCCAGCAGCAGAGGGCTAGCGGGAGAGGGGACCGGGGAGCTGTTTTTT CASSRGLAGEGTGELFF
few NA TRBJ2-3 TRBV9 TGTGCCAGCAGCGTAGGCGAAGGGGATGGGTGGGGTACGCAGTATTTT CASSVGEGDGWGTQYF
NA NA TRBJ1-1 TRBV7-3 TGTGCCAGCAGCTTAACGTACATCCCTAACACTGAAGCTTTCTTT CASSLTYIPNTEAFF
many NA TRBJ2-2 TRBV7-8 TGTGCCAGCAGTTCCCCTTTTGCCGGGGAGCTGTTTTTT CASSSPFAGELFF